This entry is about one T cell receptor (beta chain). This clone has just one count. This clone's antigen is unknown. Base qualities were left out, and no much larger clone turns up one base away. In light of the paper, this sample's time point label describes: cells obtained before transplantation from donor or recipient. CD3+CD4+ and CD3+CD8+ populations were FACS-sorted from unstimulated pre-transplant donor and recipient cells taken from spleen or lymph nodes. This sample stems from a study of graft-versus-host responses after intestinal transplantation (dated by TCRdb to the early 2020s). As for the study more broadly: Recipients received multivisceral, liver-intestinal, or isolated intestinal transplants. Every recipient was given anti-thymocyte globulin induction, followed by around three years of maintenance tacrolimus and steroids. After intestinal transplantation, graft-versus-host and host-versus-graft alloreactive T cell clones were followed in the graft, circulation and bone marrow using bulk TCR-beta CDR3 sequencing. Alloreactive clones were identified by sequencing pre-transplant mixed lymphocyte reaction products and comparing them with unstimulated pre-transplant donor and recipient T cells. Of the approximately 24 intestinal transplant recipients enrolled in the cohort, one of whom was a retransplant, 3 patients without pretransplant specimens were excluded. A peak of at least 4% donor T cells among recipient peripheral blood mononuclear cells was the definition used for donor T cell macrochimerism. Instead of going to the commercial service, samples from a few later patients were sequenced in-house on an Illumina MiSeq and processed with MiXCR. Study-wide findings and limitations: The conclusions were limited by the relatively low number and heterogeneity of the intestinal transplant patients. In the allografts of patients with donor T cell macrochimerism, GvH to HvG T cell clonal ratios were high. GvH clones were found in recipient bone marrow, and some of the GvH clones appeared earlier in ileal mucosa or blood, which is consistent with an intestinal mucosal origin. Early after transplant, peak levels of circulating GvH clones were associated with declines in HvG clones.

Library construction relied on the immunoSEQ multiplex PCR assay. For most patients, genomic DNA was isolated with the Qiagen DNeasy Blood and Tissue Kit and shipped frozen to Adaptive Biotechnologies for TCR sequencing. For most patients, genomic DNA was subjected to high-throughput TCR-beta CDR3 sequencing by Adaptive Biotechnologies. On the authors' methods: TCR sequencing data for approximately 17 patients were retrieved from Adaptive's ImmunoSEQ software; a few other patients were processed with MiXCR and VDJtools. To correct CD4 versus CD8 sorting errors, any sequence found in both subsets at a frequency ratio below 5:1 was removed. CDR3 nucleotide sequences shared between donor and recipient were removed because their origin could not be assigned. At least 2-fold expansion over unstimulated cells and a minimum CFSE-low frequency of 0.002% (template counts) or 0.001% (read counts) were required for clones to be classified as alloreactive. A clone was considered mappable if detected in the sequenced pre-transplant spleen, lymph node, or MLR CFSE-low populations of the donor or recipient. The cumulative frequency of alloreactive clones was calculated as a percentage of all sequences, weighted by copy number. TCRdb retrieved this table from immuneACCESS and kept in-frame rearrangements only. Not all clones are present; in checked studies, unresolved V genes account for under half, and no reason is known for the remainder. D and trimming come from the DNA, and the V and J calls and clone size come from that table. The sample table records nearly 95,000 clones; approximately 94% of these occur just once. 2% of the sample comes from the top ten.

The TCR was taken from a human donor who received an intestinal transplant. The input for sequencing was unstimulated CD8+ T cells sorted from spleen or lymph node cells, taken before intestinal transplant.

The DNA sequence follows: TGTGCCAGCAGTTACTCGATGGGGGGTAGTGAAGCTTTCTTT. Translated, it gives CASSYSMGGSEAFF. The rearrangement joined TRBV6-5 to TRBJ1-1, with a weak D call of TRBD1 (5 bases match). CDR1 MNHEY and CDR2 SVGAGI were looked up in the germline V gene. From the cysteine up to the phenylalanine, the CDR3 has a length of 14 residues. The retained sequence is limited to the CDR3, 42 bases, with the frame set at the first base. Deletion took 0 bases off V and 7 bases off J, with a span of 12 bases between the germline ends.